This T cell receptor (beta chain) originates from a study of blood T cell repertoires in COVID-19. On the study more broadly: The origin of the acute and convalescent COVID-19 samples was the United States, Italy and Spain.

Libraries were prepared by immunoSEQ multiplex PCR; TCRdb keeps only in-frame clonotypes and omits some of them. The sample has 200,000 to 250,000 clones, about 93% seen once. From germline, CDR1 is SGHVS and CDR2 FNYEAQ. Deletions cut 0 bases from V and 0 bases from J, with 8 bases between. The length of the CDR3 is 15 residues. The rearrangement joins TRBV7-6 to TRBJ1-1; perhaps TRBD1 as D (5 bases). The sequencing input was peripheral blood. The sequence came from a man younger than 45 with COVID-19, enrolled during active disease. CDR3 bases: TGTGCCAGCAGCTTAGCGCAGGGCATGAACACTGAAGCTTTCTTT. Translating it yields CASSLAQGMNTEAFF.